These 3 T cell receptor beta chains were sequenced from one sample in a study of T cells in Graves' hyperthyroidism and ophthalmopathy. The investigators amplified TCR beta CDR3 regions from RNA transcripts. The TCR CDR3 was amplified in a first-round RT-PCR using the HTBI primer set. MiXCR, applied by TCRdb to the multiplex PCR reads, yields one record per CDR3 protein. The sample includes approximately 740,000 distinct CDR3 sequences, 11% to 15% of them seen just once. The source material was blood. These TCRs come from a young woman with Graves' hyperthyroidism.

This clonotype was seen more than once but under ten times. J is TRBJ2-4 and V is TRBV28; D may be TRBD2 (5 bases). This CDR3 has 17 amino acids. The germline V gene has CDR1 MDHEN and CDR2 SYDVKM. Trimming took 3 bases from V and 0 from J, leaving 15 bases between them. CDR3 amino acids: CASSLRVELGAKNIQYF. CDR3 in DNA: TGTGCCAGCAGTTTGCGGGTAGAACTTGGAGCCAAAAACATTCAGTACTTC.

The rearrangement uses TRBV19 and TRBJ1-1; no definite D call. V lost 9 bases, J lost 3 bases, and 23 bases lay in between. The germline gives CDR1 LNHDA, CDR2 SQIVND (reference sequence). The CDR3 sequence is 16 residues long. CDR3 coding DNA: TGTGCCAGCTACACCCAAGAAGGCCCCACGGACACTGAAGCTTTCTTT. Its translation is CASYTQEGPTDTEAFF.

This clonotype was picked up many times. This chain uses TRBV3-1 with TRBJ2-1, with D possibly being TRBD2 (6 bases). V was shortened by 1 base and J by 10 bases, with 11 bases between the two germline ends. This CDR3 comprises 13 residues. Germline assignment: CDR1 LGHDT and CDR2 YNNKEL (reference sequence). CDR3 coding DNA: TGTGCCAGCAGCCAAGCGGACTATGGCGAGCAGTTCTTC. Translating gives CASSQADYGEQFF.